The 30 T cell receptor beta chains presented below share a single source sample, sequenced in a study of Ad26.COV2.S vaccination and SARS-CoV-2 variants. Profiled with immunoSEQ multiplex PCR; TCRdb holds only in-frame clones, not every one. The sample lists around 320,000 clones, roughly 91% occurring once. Treatment reported: 15 to 20 received Ad26.COV2.S at low or high dose, single or two shots; 5 received placebo; per-sample allocation not given. After the first vaccine or placebo injection, samples were drawn on day 63. The sequenced sample was peripheral blood, obtained in a trial of Ad26.COV2.S vaccine versus placebo. Receptors were obtained from a person between 18 and 60 years old who received the Ad26.COV2.S COVID-19 vaccine or a placebo.

The chain carries TRBV18 and TRBJ2-3; 12 nucleotides match TRBD2. The junction had 5 bases not matched to a gene; V was cut back by 3 bases and J by 4 bases. Germline V gene lookup returns CDR1 KGHSH and CDR2 LQKENI. This CDR3 is built from 16 residues. The CDR3 loop is CASSPGLAGNADTQYF. CDR3 in DNA: TGTGCCAGCTCACCTGGACTAGCGGGGAACGCAGATACGCAGTATTTT.

This CDR3 reads CASSPSQGRNSPLHF. The DNA for the CDR3 is TGTGCCAGCAGCCCCTCTCAGGGAAGGAATTCACCCCTCCACTTT. The V call is TRBV6-4, the J call TRBJ1-6, with D maybe TRBD1 (5 bases). Germline V gene lookup returns CDR1 MRHNA and CDR2 SNTAGT. This CDR3 has 15 residues. Trimming took off 6 bases at V and 7 bases at J, with 16 bases between the two ends.

This chain uses TRBV9 with TRBJ2-5, with D possibly called TRBD1 or TRBD2 (5 bases each). This CDR3 has 17 residues. The V gene lost 4 bases and the J gene lost 5 bases, with 24 bases spanning the gap. Germline V lookup: CDR1 SGDLS, CDR2 YYNGEE. The CDR3 DNA follows: TGTGCCAGCAGCCCCCTTGAAGCGGACACCGGTGGGGAGACCCAGTACTTC. Its translation: CASSPLEADTGGETQYF.

This chain uses TRBV24-1 with TRBJ2-1; tentative D call: TRBD2 (6 bases). The CDR3 runs 13 residues. V was pared by 0 bases and J by 8 bases, with 7 bases between. CDR1 KGHDR and CDR2 SFDVKD come from the germline V gene. The CDR3 region is CATSDLGTDEQFF. The DNA for the CDR3 is TGTGCCACCAGTGATTTGGGGACTGATGAGCAGTTCTTC.

The chain carries TRBV7-2 and TRBJ2-1; the D gene is possibly TRBD2 (6 bases). Trimming removed 6 bases from V and 8 bases from J, with 17 bases in between. CDR1 SGHTA and CDR2 FQGNSA come from the germline V gene. The CDR3 is 14 residues long. The CDR3 sequence is CASSQATRGDEQFF. CDR3 coding DNA: TGTGCCAGCAGTCAGGCGACTAGGGGAGATGAGCAGTTCTTC.

Comments on this clone: A read error may account for a junction end that differs from germline. This rearrangement joins TRBV7-7 to TRBJ2-1; possible D gene TRBD1, 5 bases. Germline V gives CDR1 SSHAT, CDR2 FNYEAQ (reference sequence). The CDR3 has 13 residues. The CDR3 DNA reads TGTGCTAGCAGCTTCGACAGCTACAATGAGCAGTTCTTC. Its protein is CASSFDSYNEQFF. The full variable domain, in which reference TRBV7-7 and TRBJ2-1 provide the parts outside the CDR3, is GAGVSQSPRYKVTKRGQDVTLRCDPISSHATLYWYQQALGQGPEFLTYFNYEAQPDKSGLPSDRFSAERPEGSISTLTIQRTEQRDSAMYRCASSFDSYNEQFFGPGTRLTVL.

The sample holds a few counts of this clone. The rearrangement uses TRBV5-8 and TRBJ2-1; 8 bases are shared with TRBD2. Per the germline V gene, CDR1 is SGHTS and CDR2 is YDEGEE. V lost 6 bases to trimming and J lost 4 bases; unmatched junction nucleotides: 12. This CDR3 has 16 residues. DNA for the CDR3: TGTGCCAGCACCAACCCCGGCGGGGGGTGGTACAATGAGCAGTTCTTC. Translated, it gives CASTNPGGGWYNEQFF. The full variable domain, in which reference TRBV5-8 and TRBJ2-1 provide the parts outside the CDR3, is EAGVTQSPTHLIKTRGQQATLRCSPISGHTSVYWYQQALGLGLQFLLWYDEGEERNRGNFPPRFSGRQFPNYSSELNVNALELEDSALYLCASTNPGGGWYNEQFFGPGTRLTVL.

V and J are TRBV5-6 and TRBJ2-1; D may be TRBD1 (6 bases). CDR1 is SGHDT and CDR2 is YYEEEE in the germline V gene. The length of the CDR3 is 15 residues. Trimming pared 2 bases from V and 6 bases from J, leaving 15 bases between. CDR3 sequence: CASSLSGVGGNEQFF. The CDR3 DNA follows: TGTGCCAGCAGCTTAAGTGGTGTAGGGGGCAATGAGCAGTTCTTC.

The gene calls are TRBV12-3 or TRBV12-4 and TRBJ2-7; D is unclear. With 2 bases removed from V and 0 bases from J, the gap between germline ends came to 5 bases. This CDR3 region has 13 residues. The DNA for the CDR3 is TGTGCCAGCAGTTTATACAGCTCCTACGAGCAGTACTTC. Residues: CASSLYSSYEQYF.

The rearrangement joins TRBV7-2 to TRBJ1-6; D is perhaps TRBD1 (6 bases). V lost 2 bases and J lost 10, with 9 bases in between. CDR1 is SGHTA and CDR2 is FQGNSA in the germline V gene. The CDR3 sequence is 13 residues long. The DNA for the CDR3 is TGTGCCAGCAGCTTAACAGGGCCCTCACCCCTCCACTTT. Protein: CASSLTGPSPLHF.

V gene TRBV5-1 combines with J gene TRBJ1-6; tentative D call: TRBD1 (6 bases). Deletions cut 0 bases from V and 7 bases from J, with 11 bases between. Germline assignment: CDR1 SGHRS and CDR2 YFSETQ. The CDR3 spans 15 residues. The CDR3 reads CASSLEGGGNSPLHF. The CDR3, as DNA: TGCGCCAGCAGCTTGGAGGGGGGAGGCAATTCACCCCTCCACTTT.

This chain uses TRBV5-4 with TRBJ1-6, with D maybe TRBD1 (6 bases). The CDR3 runs to 16 residues. V lost 1 base and J lost 1, with 9 bases in between. Germline V CDR1 and CDR2: SGHNT, YYREEE (reference sequence). In DNA form, the CDR3 reads TGTGCCAGCAGCTTGAGGGGGGAATCCTATAATTCACCCCTCCACTTT. Translated: CASSLRGESYNSPLHF.

The V and J genes are TRBV3-1 (or the pseudogene TRBV3-2) and TRBJ1-2; TRBD1 is a possible D gene (5 bases). The CDR3 runs 13 residues. Per the germline V gene, CDR1 is LGHDT and CDR2 is YNNKEL (reference sequence). The V end was cut by 3 bases, the J end by 6 bases, with 11 bases between. The CDR3 is CASSHGAGDGYTF. The CDR3, as DNA: TGTGCCAGCAGCCATGGGGCGGGGGATGGCTACACCTTC.

The rearrangement uses TRBV5-4 and TRBJ2-7; 13 bases agree with TRBD2. This CDR3 comprises 17 residues. CDR1 is SGHNT, CDR2 YYREEE, per germline (reference sequence). The V and J ends lost 4 bases and 3 bases, in that order; junction bases with no gene match: 10. The CDR3 coding sequence is TGTGCCAGCAGCGGCCGGGGTGGACTAGCGGGGGACTACGAGCAGTACTTC. It encodes CASSGRGGLAGDYEQYF.

The rearrangement links TRBV6-5 to TRBJ1-5; TRBD1 matches at 7 bases. The CDR3 length is 15 residues. CDR1 and CDR2 from the germline V gene are MNHEY and SVGAGI. The V gene end was trimmed by 7 bases and the J gene end by 0 bases; junction bases not matched to a gene: 6. The CDR3 DNA reads TGTGCCAGCATATTGGGACAGTTTAGCAATCAGCCCCAGCATTTT. It is translated as CASILGQFSNQPQHF.

V gene TRBV6-5 combines with J gene TRBJ1-5; D unresolved. CDR1 MNHEY and CDR2 SVGAGI come from the germline V gene. The CDR3 runs to 15 residues. V lost 6 bases and J 1 base, leaving 13 bases between the germline ends. CDR3 in amino acids: CASSQGRRSNQPQHF. CDR3 nucleotides: TGTGCCAGCAGCCAAGGACGAAGAAGCAATCAGCCCCAGCATTTT.

The CDR3 sequence: CASSLWVGTASYEQYF. CDR3 nucleotide sequence: TGTGCCAGCAGCTTATGGGTCGGGACAGCATCCTACGAGCAGTACTTC. The genes are TRBV7-9 and TRBJ2-7, with TRBD1 matching 7 bases. In germline, CDR1 is SEHNR, CDR2 FQNEAQ (reference sequence). The CDR3 sequence is 16 residues long. Trimming took 2 bases from V and 1 from J; bases not matched to a gene: 8.

This clone was counted between two and nine times. The V call is TRBV5-6, the J call TRBJ1-4, with 10 positions matching TRBD1. CDR1 and CDR2 (germline): SGHDT, YYEEEE. With 4 bases clipped from V and 4 bases from J, the junction kept 4 bases outside the gene matches. The CDR3 sequence is 15 residues long. The CDR3 DNA reads TGTGCCAGCAGCGAGGGACAGGGGTTTAATGAAAAACTGTTTTTT. It specifies CASSEGQGFNEKLFF.

This chain uses TRBV6-4 with TRBJ2-1; D perhaps matches TRBD2 (6 bases). CDR3 length: 15 amino acids. V was pared by 4 bases and J by 1 base, with 11 bases between. Germline CDR1 and CDR2: MRHNA and SNTAGT. The CDR3 nucleotides are TGTGCCAGCAGTGCGGAGGGGCATTCCTACAATGAGCAGTTCTTC. Amino acid sequence: CASSAEGHSYNEQFF.

Of note for this clone: Other DNA sequences of this sample code for an identical CDR3. The rearrangement links TRBV10-3 to TRBJ2-7; TRBD1 aligns across 7 bases. The CDR3 length is 12 residues. Trimming at V came to 9 bases and at J to 2 bases, leaving 4 bases not matched to a gene. Germline V gives CDR1 ENHRY, CDR2 SYGVKD. DNA for the CDR3: TGTGCCATACGAGACAGGGCCTACGAGCAGTACTTC. As protein: CAIRDRAYEQYF.

This chain joins TRBV2 and TRBJ1-2; D may be TRBD1 (5 bases). Per the germline V gene, CDR1 is SNHLY and CDR2 is FYNNEI. CDR3 length: 14 residues. Between the trimmed V and J ends, which lost 4 bases and 4 bases, there was a span of 13 bases. The CDR3 spells CASSVVGGSYGYTF. Here the CDR3 DNA reads TGTGCCAGCAGTGTAGTGGGGGGGAGCTATGGCTACACCTTC.

V and J are TRBV30 and TRBJ2-7, with 7 bases identical to TRBD1. Germline-derived CDR1 and CDR2 are GTSNPN and SVGIG (reference sequence). This CDR3 is 15 amino acids long. The junction had 6 bases not matched to a gene; V was cut back by 1 base and J by 0 bases. The CDR3 DNA is TGTGCCTGGAGTGCTACGGGACAGCTCTCCTACGAGCAGTACTTC. As protein: CAWSATGQLSYEQYF. The full variable domain, its missing parts supplied by reference TRBV30 and TRBJ2-7, is SQTIHQWPATLVQPVGSPLSLECTVEGTSNPNLYWYRQAAGRGLQLLFYSVGIGQISSEVPQNLSASRPQDRQFILSSKKLLLSDSGFYLCAWSATGQLSYEQYFGPGTRLTVT.

The chain combines TRBV4-3 with TRBJ2-7; TRBD1 is a possible D gene (6 bases). The germline V gene has CDR1 LGHNA and CDR2 YSLEER. The V end was cut by 0 bases, the J end by 4 bases, with 13 bases between. The CDR3 covers 15 residues. Here the CDR3 DNA reads TGCGCCAGCAGCCAAGATCGAGGGACATCTTACGAGCAGTACTTC. Protein: CASSQDRGTSYEQYF.

The chain employs TRBV3-1 (or the pseudogene TRBV3-2) and TRBJ2-7; D call uncertain. Germline values: CDR1 LGHDT, CDR2 YNNKEL (reference sequence). Trimming left V 0 bases short and J 3 bases short, with 9 bases between. The CDR3 sequence is 14 residues long. CDR3 in DNA: TGTGCCAGCAGCCAAGAAATCCACAGCTACGAGCAGTACTTC. Its translation is CASSQEIHSYEQYF.

The V gene is TRBV20-1, the J gene TRBJ1-3; D uncertain. The length of the CDR3 is 11 residues. Germline CDR1 is DFQATT and CDR2 is SNEGSKA (reference sequence). The germline V and J ends were trimmed by 2 bases and 6 bases, with 5 bases remaining between them. The CDR3 loop reads CSARRSNTIYF. The CDR3 nucleotides read TGCAGTGCTAGAAGGTCAAACACCATATATTTT.

As concerns this clone: This sample also contains other DNA sequences that code for the same CDR3. The chain employs TRBV11-3 and TRBJ2-3; D perhaps matches TRBD1 (5 bases). This CDR3 comprises 14 residues. The germline V and J ends were trimmed by 5 bases and 6 bases, with 15 bases remaining between them. Germline V gives CDR1 SGHNT, CDR2 YENEEA. For the CDR3, the DNA is TGTGCCAGCAGCCTAGGGGCCTCAACGGATACGCAGTATTTT. Amino acid sequence: CASSLGASTDTQYF.

The chain joins TRBV4-1 to TRBJ2-1, with D perhaps matching TRBD1 or TRBD2 (6 bases each). This CDR3 has 15 amino acids. Trimming left V 4 bases short and J 3 bases short, with 13 bases between. Germline CDR1 MGHRA, CDR2 YSYEKL. Here the CDR3 reads CASSPGGSNYNEQFF. The CDR3 nucleotides are TGCGCCAGCAGCCCCGGGGGCTCAAACTACAATGAGCAGTTCTTC.

The V call is TRBV6-6, the J call TRBJ2-7; D might be TRBD1 (6 bases). This CDR3 region has 11 residues. Trimming pared 2 bases from V and 13 bases from J, leaving 12 bases between. CDR1 is MNHNY, CDR2 SVGAGI, per germline (reference sequence). The CDR3 nucleotides are TGTGCCAGCAGTTACCCGCTAGGGGGATACTTC. This codes for CASSYPLGGYF.

A word on this clone: This CDR3 is also generated by other DNA sequences in the sample. CDR3 in amino acids: CASSIGGDTEAFF. CDR3 sequence (DNA): TGTGCCAGTAGTATAGGGGGGGACACTGAAGCTTTCTTT. V gene TRBV19 combines with J gene TRBJ1-1; D possibly corresponds to TRBD1 (5 bases). The CDR3 runs to 13 residues. Trimming pared 1 base from V and 3 bases from J, leaving 6 bases between. Germline V gene lookup returns CDR1 LNHDA and CDR2 SQIVND (reference sequence). Together with reference TRBV19 and TRBJ1-1, the CDR3 gives the full variable domain: DGGITQSPKYLFRKEGQNVTLSCEQNLNHDAMYWYRQDPGQGLRLIYYSQIVNDFQKGDIAEGYSVSREKKESFPLTVTSAQKNPTAFYLCASSIGGDTEAFFGQGTRLTVV.

DNA for the CDR3: TGTGCCAGCAGTATGGGGACAGGGGTCGCGGCCGAGCAGTACTTC. Protein product: CASSMGTGVAAEQYF. The chain couples TRBV6-2 or TRBV6-3 to TRBJ2-7, with 10 bases identical to TRBD1. Trimming at V came to 5 bases and at J to 6 bases, leaving 10 bases not matched to a gene. Germline V CDR1 and CDR2: MNHEY, SVGEGT. This CDR3 has 15 amino acids.